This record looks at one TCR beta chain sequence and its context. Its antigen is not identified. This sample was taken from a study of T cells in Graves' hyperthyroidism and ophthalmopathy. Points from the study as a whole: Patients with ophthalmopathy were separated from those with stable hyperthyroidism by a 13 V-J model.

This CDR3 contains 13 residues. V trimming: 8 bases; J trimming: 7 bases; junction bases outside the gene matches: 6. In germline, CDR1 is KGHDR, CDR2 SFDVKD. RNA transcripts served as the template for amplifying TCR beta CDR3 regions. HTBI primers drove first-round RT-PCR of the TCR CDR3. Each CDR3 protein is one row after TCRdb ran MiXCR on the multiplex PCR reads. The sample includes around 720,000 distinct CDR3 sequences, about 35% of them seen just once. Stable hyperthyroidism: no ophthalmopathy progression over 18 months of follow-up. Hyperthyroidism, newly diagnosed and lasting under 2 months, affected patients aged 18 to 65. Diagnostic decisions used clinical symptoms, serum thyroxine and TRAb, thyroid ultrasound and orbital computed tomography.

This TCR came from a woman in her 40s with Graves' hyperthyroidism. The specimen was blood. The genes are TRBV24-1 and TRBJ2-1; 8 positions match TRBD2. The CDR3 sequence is CATTRGGANEQFF. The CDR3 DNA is TGTGCCACCACCCGGGGGGGAGCGAATGAGCAGTTCTTC.